In this sample, the clone carrying this T cell receptor (beta chain) is large. The CDR3 consists of 12 residues. The junction had 2 bases not matched to a gene; V was cut back by 7 bases and J by 4 bases. Germline CDR1 is MNHEY and CDR2 is SVGAGI. TCRdb processed the PCR reads anew with MiXCR; each CDR3 protein has one entry. The sample records some 8,800 distinct CDR3 sequences, 40% to 55% being singletons. These data come from a study of CD4 and CD8 cells across lung adenocarcinoma regions. Localized lung adenocarcinoma, a non-small cell lung cancer, affected the donors. The V and J genes are TRBV6-5 and TRBJ1-2, with 8 bases identical to TRBD1. The sequenced sample was CD4+ T cells from the margin of a lung tumor. The sequence came from a male donor with lung adenocarcinoma. The CD4 and CD8 labels of this study may be unreliable. CDR3 nucleotide sequence: TGTGCCAGCACAGACAGGGGCTATGGCTACACCTTC. Translated: CASTDRGYGYTF.